One and the same sample provided the 4 T cell receptor beta chains below, sequenced in a study of identical twins. TCRdb passed the 5' RACE reads through MiXCR, listing each CDR3 protein once. The sample lists 1.5 million to 2 million distinct CDR3 sequences, 25% to 35% seen once, with 0.27% in the top ten. Material: cord blood. The receptor set was obtained from a newborn girl in good health.

The V gene is TRBV10-3, the J gene TRBJ1-4; unclear D gene. This CDR3 region has 16 residues. In germline, CDR1 is ENHRY, CDR2 SYGVKD. V lost 10 bases, J lost 1 base, and 19 bases lay in between. The CDR3 DNA follows: TGTGCCACAACCACGGGCTCGGATAGAACTAATGAAAAACTGTTTTTT. Encoded protein: CATTTGSDRTNEKLFF.

The chain recombines TRBV6-5 with TRBJ2-2, with D uncertain. V was trimmed by 2 bases and J by 5 bases, leaving 6 bases between them. The CDR3 has 13 amino acids. Germline V CDR1 and CDR2: MNHEY, SVGAGI. Here the CDR3 reads CASSYLGTGELFF. The DNA for the CDR3 is TGTGCCAGCAGTTACCTGGGGACCGGGGAGCTGTTTTTT.

This clonotype occurred many times. The chain recombines TRBV4-2 with TRBJ2-3, with TRBD2 matching 15 bases. J was trimmed by 4 bases and V by 0 bases; bases with no gene match: 8. CDR1 is LGHNA and CDR2 is YNFKEQ in the germline V gene. This CDR3 is 19 amino acids long. The CDR3 bases are TGTGCCAGCAGCCAAGAACGGATCGGGACTAGCGGGGGGTCAGATACGCAGTATTTT. As protein: CASSQERIGTSGGSDTQYF.

This clonotype was counted only a few times. The V gene is TRBV3-1, the J gene TRBJ2-3; 10 bases line up with TRBD2. Per the germline V gene, CDR1 is LGHDT and CDR2 is YNNKEL (reference sequence). With 0 bases clipped from V and 2 bases from J, the junction kept 11 bases outside the gene matches. The CDR3 runs to 19 residues. The chain's CDR3 is CASSQDLGSGGYYTDTQYF. For the CDR3, the DNA is TGTGCCAGCAGCCAAGATCTAGGTAGCGGGGGGTACTACACAGATACGCAGTATTTT.